The clone carrying this T cell receptor (beta chain) was picked up one time. Its antigen is undetermined. The CDR3 is 13 amino acids. V trimming: 6 bases; J trimming: 12 bases; junction bases outside the gene matches: 11. The germline CDR1 and CDR2 sequences are LNHDA and SQIVND (reference sequence). The source of the sample is a study of PD-1 blockade in classical Hodgkin lymphoma. Study-level points and caveats: By C4D1 there was a significant rise in CD4+ TCR diversity but not in CD8+ TCR diversity.

Every single patient, without exception, relapsed after autologous stem cell transplantation, and brentuximab vedotin exposure varied. TCRdb keeps only in-frame clones here, not all; method: immunoSEQ multiplex PCR. The table records about 84,000 clones, about 89% of them present only once. The sequenced sample was peripheral blood mononuclear cells (PBMCs), obtained at baseline. This receptor was obtained from a human donor with classical Hodgkin lymphoma. The chain links TRBV19 to TRBJ1-1; TRBD1 agrees at 9 bases. The CDR3 reads CASRNPGTGKSFF. The CDR3 nucleotides read TGTGCCAGTAGGAACCCCGGGACAGGGAAATCTTTCTTT.